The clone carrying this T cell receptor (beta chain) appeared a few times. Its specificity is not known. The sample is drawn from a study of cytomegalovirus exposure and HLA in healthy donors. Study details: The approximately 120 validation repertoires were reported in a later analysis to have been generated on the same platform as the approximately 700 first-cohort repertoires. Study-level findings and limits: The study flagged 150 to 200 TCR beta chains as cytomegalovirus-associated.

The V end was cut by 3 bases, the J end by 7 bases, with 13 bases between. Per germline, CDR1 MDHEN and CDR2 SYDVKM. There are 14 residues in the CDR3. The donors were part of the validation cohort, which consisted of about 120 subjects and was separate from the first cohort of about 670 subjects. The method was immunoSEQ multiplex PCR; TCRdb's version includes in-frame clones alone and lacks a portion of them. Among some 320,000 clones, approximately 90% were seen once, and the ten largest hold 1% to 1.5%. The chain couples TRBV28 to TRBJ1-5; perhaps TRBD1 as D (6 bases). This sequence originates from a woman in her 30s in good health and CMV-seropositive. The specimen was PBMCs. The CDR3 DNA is TGTGCCAGCAGTTTGAGGGGGGGAGGGCAGCCCCAGCATTTT. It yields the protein CASSLRGGGQPQHF.